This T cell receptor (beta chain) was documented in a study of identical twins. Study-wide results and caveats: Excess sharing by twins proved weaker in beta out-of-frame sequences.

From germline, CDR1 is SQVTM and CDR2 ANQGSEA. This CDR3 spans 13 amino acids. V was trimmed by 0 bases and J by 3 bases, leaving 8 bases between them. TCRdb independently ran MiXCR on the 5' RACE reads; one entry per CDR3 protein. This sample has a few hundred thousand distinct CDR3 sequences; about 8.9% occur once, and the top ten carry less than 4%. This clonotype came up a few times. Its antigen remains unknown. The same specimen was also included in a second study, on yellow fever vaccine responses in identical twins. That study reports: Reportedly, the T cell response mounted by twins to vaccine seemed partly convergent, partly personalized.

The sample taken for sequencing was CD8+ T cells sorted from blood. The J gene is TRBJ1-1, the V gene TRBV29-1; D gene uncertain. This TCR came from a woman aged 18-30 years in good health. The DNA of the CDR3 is TGCAGCGTTGAAGACCCCGCCGACACTGAAGCTTTCTTT. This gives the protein CSVEDPADTEAFF.